A single sample is the source of the 6 T cell receptor beta chains below, sequenced in a study of regulatory T cells in long-lasting Graves disease. Construction of TCR beta libraries relied on iRepertoire HTBI primers and on Arm-PCR targeting CDR3 regions. TCRdb recomputed calls from the multiplex PCR reads with MiXCR, one row per CDR3 protein. The data show roughly 470,000 distinct CDR3 sequences, more than 20% seen once. The time point denotes: persistent/refractory GD, antithyroid drugs over 5 years with positive TRAb. After RNA was extracted from PBMCs, the TCR library was made from it. The material was peripheral blood mononuclear cells (PBMCs), obtained when the disease was refractory, from a patient treated with antithyroid drugs. The receptors derive from a female donor with Graves disease.

There are many counts of this clonotype. The rearrangement joins TRBV28 to TRBJ2-5, with 11 bases lining up with TRBD1. V trimming: 6 bases; J trimming: 7 bases; junction bases outside the gene matches: 10. Germline V gene lookup returns CDR1 MDHEN and CDR2 SYDVKM. The CDR3 sequence is 15 residues long. The CDR3 loop reads CASSSGQGAVGTQYF. DNA of the CDR3: TGTGCCAGCAGCAGCGGACAGGGGGCGGTGGGGACCCAGTACTTC. Full variable domain (outside the CDR3, taken from reference TRBV28 and TRBJ2-5): DVKVTQSSRYLVKRTGEKVFLECVQDMDHENMFWYRQDPGLGLRLIYFSYDVKMKEKGDIPEGYSVSREKKERFSLILESASTNQTSMYLCASSSGQGAVGTQYFGPGTRLLVL.

The table lists this clonotype with many counts. The chain couples TRBV2 to TRBJ1-2; D is unclear. CDR3 size: 13 residues. CDR1 is SNHLY, CDR2 FYNNEI, per germline. Trimming removed 2 bases from V and 7 bases from J, with 11 bases in between. The CDR3 DNA reads as TGTGCCAGCAGTGAAACGATGAAGGGTGGCTACACCTTC. This sequence encodes CASSETMKGGYTF.

This clonotype occurred a few times. This CDR3 is CASRKRRGTLRTEAFF. For the CDR3, the DNA is TGCGCCAGCAGAAAGCGGCGGGGGACGCTGAGGACTGAAGCTTTCTTT. The chain carries TRBV5-1 and TRBJ1-1; the D gene is possibly TRBD1 (5 bases). The CDR3 is 16 amino acids. V lost 5 bases to trimming and J lost 5 bases, with 22 bases between them. The germline V gene has CDR1 SGHRS and CDR2 YFSETQ.

This clonotype was seen more than once but under ten times. A clone one base away is much larger, so this may be a read error. This chain uses TRBV11-2 with TRBJ2-5, with D maybe TRBD1 (5 bases). CDR3 size: 15 residues. The ends were cut back, 4 bases at V and 5 bases at J, with 17 bases in the middle. CDR1 SGHAT and CDR2 FQNNGV come from the germline V gene. CDR3 protein: CASSSPGPAWETQYF. CDR3 DNA sequence: TGTGCCAGCAGCTCCCCAGGGCCAGCGTGGGAGACCCAGTACTTC.

Ten or more counts support this clonotype. This rearrangement joins TRBV28 to TRBJ2-7; 10 bases align to TRBD2. This CDR3 spans 18 amino acids. J was trimmed by 0 bases and V by 4 bases; bases with no gene match: 12. Germline V gene data show CDR1 as MDHEN and CDR2 as SYDVKM. The CDR3 loop is CASSSLSSGSPSSYEQYF. The CDR3 nucleotides are TGTGCCAGCAGTTCCCTCTCTAGCGGGAGTCCCTCCTCCTACGAGCAGTACTTC.

For this clonotype: Given a much more abundant clone one base away, this may be a read error. The rearrangement links TRBV28 to TRBJ2-4, with TRBD2 as a possible D gene (5 bases). The ends were cut back, 3 bases at V and 6 bases at J, with 9 bases in the middle. CDR3 size: 13 residues. Germline CDR1 is MDHEN and CDR2 is SYDVKM. The CDR3 sequence is CASSLDGLNIQYF. The CDR3 coding sequence is TGTGCCAGCAGTTTGGACGGACTAAACATTCAGTACTTC.